The next 14 T cell receptor beta chains were all read from a single sample in a study of blood T cell repertoires in COVID-19. Repertoires were generated with immunoSEQ multiplex PCR, while TCRdb's copy carries only in-frame clones and drops some. This sample carries approximately 25,000 clones, more than 80% of them seen once, and the ten largest clones take about 2.6%. The sequenced sample was peripheral blood. These receptor sequences come from a woman in her 70s with COVID-19, enrolled during active disease.

This chain uses TRBV7-8 with TRBJ2-5, with D maybe TRBD1 (5 bases). The germline V gene encodes CDR1 SGHVS and CDR2 FQNEAQ. CDR3 length: 15 amino acids. Trimming shortened V by 5 bases and J by 5 bases, and 18 bases separated the two germline ends. CDR3 in amino acids: CASSATDPKGETQYF. The CDR3 DNA sequence: TGTGCCAGCAGCGCTACGGACCCTAAGGGGGAGACCCAGTACTTC.

The chain joins TRBV21-1 to TRBJ2-3; TRBD2 is taken as the D call from the table, unchecked against the DNA. TRBV21-1 is flagged as a pseudogene. This CDR3 has 15 amino acids. The DNA for the CDR3 is TGTGCCAGCAGCAAAAAACTGAGGAGCACAGATACGCAGTATTTT. This sequence encodes CASSKKLRSTDTQYF.

This clone was counted only a few times. The gene calls are TRBV2 and TRBJ1-1, with D tentatively TRBD1 (5 bases). This CDR3 spans 13 amino acids. V gave up 5 bases and J gave up 11 bases, with 18 bases separating them. CDR1 and CDR2 (germline): SNHLY, FYNNEI. The CDR3 nucleotides are TGTGCCAGCAGTAGACAGTTCCTCATGGGTGCTTTCTTT. Amino acid sequence: CASSRQFLMGAFF.

J is TRBJ2-2 and V is TRBV19; D is unclear. CDR1 is LNHDA, CDR2 SQIVND, per germline (reference sequence). The CDR3 is made up of 11 amino acids. V lost 9 bases to trimming and J lost 1 base, with 3 bases between them. The chain's CDR3 is CASQNTGELFF. For the CDR3, the DNA is TGTGCCAGCCAGAACACCGGGGAGCTGTTTTTT. Using reference TRBV19 and TRBJ2-2 for the parts outside the CDR3, the full variable domain is DGGITQSPKYLFRKEGQNVTLSCEQNLNHDAMYWYRQDPGQGLRLIYYSQIVNDFQKGDIAEGYSVSREKKESFPLTVTSAQKNPTAFYLCASQNTGELFFGEGSRLTVL.

This clone was seen just once. This chain uses TRBV2 with TRBJ1-3; D is perhaps TRBD1 (6 bases). CDR3 length equals 14 residues. Deletions cut 7 bases from V and 5 bases from J, with 15 bases between. From germline, CDR1 is SNHLY and CDR2 FYNNEI. The CDR3 region is CASKVRTARNTIYF. CDR3 DNA: TGTGCCAGCAAGGTCAGGACAGCTCGAAACACCATATATTTT.

This chain links TRBV24-1 with TRBJ1-2; D unclear. The germline V gene encodes CDR1 KGHDR and CDR2 SFDVKD. V dropped 11 bases and J dropped 0 bases, with 12 bases sitting between them. This CDR3 is 13 amino acids long. Written as DNA, the CDR3 is TGTGCCAGGGAGGCAGGAGCTAACTATGGCTACACCTTC. It specifies CAREAGANYGYTF.

The chain links TRBV6-1 to TRBJ1-2; D is unresolved. V gave up 1 base and J gave up 4 bases, with 16 bases separating them. Germline CDR1 MNHNS, CDR2 SASEGT. The CDR3 sequence is 16 residues long. The CDR3: CASSEGLIHPSYGYTF. In DNA form, the CDR3 reads TGTGCCAGCAGTGAAGGACTTATCCACCCTTCCTATGGCTACACCTTC.

The V gene is TRBV7-2, the J gene TRBJ1-6, with TRBD1 matching 9 bases. The germline V gene has CDR1 SGHTA and CDR2 FQGNSA. The CDR3 is 15 amino acids. With 3 bases clipped from V and 8 bases from J, the junction kept 5 bases outside the gene matches. The CDR3 spells CASSLGGQGHSPLHF. For the CDR3, the DNA is TGTGCCAGCAGCTTGGGGGGACAGGGACATTCACCCCTCCACTTT.

This chain links TRBV5-4 with TRBJ2-1; TRBD1 agrees at 9 bases. Germline CDR1 SGHNT, CDR2 YYREEE (reference sequence). This CDR3 comprises 15 residues. J gave up 7 bases and V 4 bases, and 9 bases lay outside the gene matches. The CDR3 coding sequence is TGTGCCAGCAGCGCGGGACAGGGAGGTGTTAATGAGCAGTTCTTC. Its translation: CASSAGQGGVNEQFF.

The rearrangement joins TRBV28 to TRBJ2-7; a possible D gene is TRBD2 (7 bases). Trimming shortened V by 6 bases and J by 2 bases, and 14 bases separated the two germline ends. From germline, CDR1 is MDHEN and CDR2 SYDVKM. The CDR3 has 14 residues. The DNA for the CDR3 is TGTGCCAGCAGGAGGGGGGGCTCAACCTACGAGCAGTACTTC. It specifies CASRRGGSTYEQYF.

The chain is built from TRBV6-5 and TRBJ2-1; no definite D call. Germline V gene lookup returns CDR1 MNHEY and CDR2 SVGAGI. The CDR3 consists of 11 residues. V lost 6 bases and J 6 bases, leaving 6 bases between the germline ends. The CDR3 loop reads CASRSGNEQFF. CDR3 coding DNA: TGTGCCAGCAGGAGTGGCAATGAGCAGTTCTTC.

This sequence joins TRBV19 and TRBJ1-1, with D perhaps TRBD1 (6 bases). Trimming took 8 bases from V and 3 from J, leaving 16 bases between them. The CDR3 totals 14 residues. CDR1 and CDR2 (germline): LNHDA, SQIVND (reference sequence). The CDR3 DNA sequence: TGTGCCAGTCACCGCGGGGGCAGTGACACTGAAGCTTTCTTT. It yields the protein CASHRGGSDTEAFF.

The J gene is TRBJ1-3, the V gene TRBV7-6, with D hard to call. The CDR3 loop spans 16 amino acids. The germline gives CDR1 SGHVS, CDR2 FNYEAQ. The V end lost 2 bases, the J end lost 0 bases, and 11 bases lay between the germline ends. This chain's CDR3 is CASSLTESRSGNTIYF. The CDR3 nucleotides are TGTGCCAGCAGCTTAACGGAGTCACGCTCTGGAAACACCATATATTTT.

The genes are TRBV19 and TRBJ1-1, with D unclear. Trimming cost V 2 bases and J 3 bases, with 10 bases left between them. The CDR3 length is 14 residues. The germline CDR1 and CDR2 sequences are LNHDA and SQIVND (reference sequence). The DNA for the CDR3 is TGTGCCAGTAGTATAAGTCCGGGAGACACTGAAGCTTTCTTT. Protein: CASSISPGDTEAFF.